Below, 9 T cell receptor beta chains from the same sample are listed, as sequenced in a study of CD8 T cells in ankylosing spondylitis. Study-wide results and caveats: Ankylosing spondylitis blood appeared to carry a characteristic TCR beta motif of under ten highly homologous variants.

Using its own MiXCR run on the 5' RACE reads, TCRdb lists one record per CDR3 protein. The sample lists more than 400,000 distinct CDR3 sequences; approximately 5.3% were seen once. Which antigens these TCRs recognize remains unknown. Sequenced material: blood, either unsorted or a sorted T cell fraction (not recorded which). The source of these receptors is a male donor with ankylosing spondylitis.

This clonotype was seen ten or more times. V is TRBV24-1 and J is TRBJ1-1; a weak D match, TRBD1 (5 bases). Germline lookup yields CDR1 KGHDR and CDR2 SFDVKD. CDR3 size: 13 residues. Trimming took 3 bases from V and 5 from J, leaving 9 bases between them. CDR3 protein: CATSDGASTEAFF. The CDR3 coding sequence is TGTGCCACCAGTGATGGGGCATCGACTGAAGCTTTCTTT.

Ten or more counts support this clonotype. DNA of the CDR3: TGTGCCAGCCTTGACAGGGTCACAGATACGCAGTATTTT. Its protein is CASLDRVTDTQYF. J is TRBJ2-3 and V is TRBV28, with TRBD1 matching 7 bases. CDR1 is MDHEN and CDR2 is SYDVKM in the germline V gene. V gave up 8 bases and J gave up 2 bases; unmatched junction bases: 4. The CDR3 has 13 residues.

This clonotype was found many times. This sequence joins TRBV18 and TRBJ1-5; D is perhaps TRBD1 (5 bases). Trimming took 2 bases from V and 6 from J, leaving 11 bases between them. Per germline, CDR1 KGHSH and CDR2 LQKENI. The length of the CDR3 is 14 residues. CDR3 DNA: TGTGCCAGCTCACCAATTCAGGGAGCTCAGCCCCAGCATTTT. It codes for CASSPIQGAQPQHF.

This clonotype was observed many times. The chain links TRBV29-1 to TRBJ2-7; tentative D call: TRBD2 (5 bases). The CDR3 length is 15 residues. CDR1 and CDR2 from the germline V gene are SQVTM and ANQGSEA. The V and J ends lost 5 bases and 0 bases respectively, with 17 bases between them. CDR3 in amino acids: CSVRTSRVSSYEQYF. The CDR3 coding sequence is TGCAGCGTTCGAACTAGTCGGGTGAGCTCCTACGAGCAGTACTTC.

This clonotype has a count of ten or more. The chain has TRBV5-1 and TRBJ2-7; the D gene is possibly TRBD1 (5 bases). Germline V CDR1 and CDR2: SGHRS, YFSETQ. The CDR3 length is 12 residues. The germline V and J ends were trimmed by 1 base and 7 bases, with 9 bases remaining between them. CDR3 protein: CASSLTTGEQYF. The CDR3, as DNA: TGCGCCAGCAGCTTGACCACAGGAGAGCAGTACTTC.

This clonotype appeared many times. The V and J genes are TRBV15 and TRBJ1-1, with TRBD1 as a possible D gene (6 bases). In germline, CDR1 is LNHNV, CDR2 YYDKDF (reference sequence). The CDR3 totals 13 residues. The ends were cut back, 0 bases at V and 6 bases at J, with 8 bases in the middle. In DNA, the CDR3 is TGTGCCACCAGCAGAGATGGGGGCTCTGAAGCTTTCTTT. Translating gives CATSRDGGSEAFF. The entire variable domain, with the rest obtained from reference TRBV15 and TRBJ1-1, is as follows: DAMVIQNPRYQVTQFGKPVTLSCSQTLNHNVMYWYQQKSSQAPKLLFHYYDKDFNNEADTPDNFQSRRPNTSFCFLDIRSPGLGDTAMYLCATSRDGGSEAFFGQGTRLTVV.

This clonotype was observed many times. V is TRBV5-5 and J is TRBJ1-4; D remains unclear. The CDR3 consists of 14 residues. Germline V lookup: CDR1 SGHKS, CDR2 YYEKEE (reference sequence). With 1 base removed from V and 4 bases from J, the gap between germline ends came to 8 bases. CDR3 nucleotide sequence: TGTGCCAGCAGCTTGCATTCTAGTAATGAAAAACTGTTTTTT. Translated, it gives CASSLHSSNEKLFF. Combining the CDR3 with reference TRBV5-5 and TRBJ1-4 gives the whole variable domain DAGVTQSPTHLIKTRGQQVTLRCSPISGHKSVSWYQQVLGQGPQFIFQYYEKEERGRGNFPDRFSARQFPNYSSELNVNALLLGDSALYLCASSLHSSNEKLFFGSGTQLSVL.

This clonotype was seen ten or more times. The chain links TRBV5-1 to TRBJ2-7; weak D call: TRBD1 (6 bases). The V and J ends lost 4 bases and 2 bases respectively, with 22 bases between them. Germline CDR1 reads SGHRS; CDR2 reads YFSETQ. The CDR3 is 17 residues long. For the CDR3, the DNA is TGCGCCAGCAGCCATCGCGCAGGGGCGAGGGGGACCTACGAGCAGTACTTC. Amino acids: CASSHRAGARGTYEQYF.

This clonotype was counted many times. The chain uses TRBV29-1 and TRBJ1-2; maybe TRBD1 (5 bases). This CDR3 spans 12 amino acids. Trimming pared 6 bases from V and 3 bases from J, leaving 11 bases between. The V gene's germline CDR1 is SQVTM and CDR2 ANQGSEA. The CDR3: CSVGGAHYGYTF. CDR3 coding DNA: TGCAGCGTGGGGGGTGCCCACTATGGCTACACCTTC.